These T cell receptor beta chains were read from a single sample in a study of blood T cell repertoires in COVID-19. Sequenced by immunoSEQ multiplex PCR; TCRdb stores in-frame clones only, minus some. The sample contains some 30,000 clones, 80% to 90% of which appear only once. The sequenced sample consisted of peripheral blood. Receptors originate from a human donor in a cohort sampled during active COVID-19. The CDR3 runs from the conserved cysteine through the conserved F or W. Some rows mark clone size as missing; the rest say once, few, many or name a class of expanded clone.

v_gene | len | abundance | CDR3aa
TRBV7-8 | 15 | . | CASSRTGIPNSPLHF
TRBV27 | 16 | . | CASSSTRGGGTGELFF
TRBV2 | 18 | . | CASRGQGASYSGANVLTF
TRBV5-5 | 14 | . | CASSLTSGVYEQYF
TRBV5-1 | 16 | . | CASSLDGGGSDQPQHF
TRBV6-2/TRBV6-3 | 15 | few | CASSYPTGHNQPQHF
TRBV30 | 15 | . | CAWSARGETPYEQYF
TRBV5-1 | 11 | . | CATKGYNEQFF
TRBV24-1 | 15 | . | CATSALSGGSYEQYF
TRBV29-1 | 13 | . | CSVRQGASYGYTF
TRBV7-9 | 14 | few | CASSRDRTNEKLFF
TRBV30 | 14 | . | CAWSDLAQQETQYF
TRBV7-9 | 15 | . | CASSLTGQTNQKLFF
TRBV3-1/TRBV3-2 | 15 | . | CASSHLRRGDYGYTF
TRBV9 | 15 | . | CASSNLAGATDTQYF
TRBV7-9 | 13 | . | CASSPSPNYGYTF
TRBV4-3 | 16 | . | CASSQDLGGNTGELFF
TRBV19 | 15 | . | CASSLLDREGETQYF
TRBV6-6 | 15 | once | CASREIGQGAGELFF
TRBV7-6 | 15 | many | CASTRGQGGTGELFF
TRBV3-1/TRBV3-2 | 13 | once | CASSQGYRNTIYF
TRBV7-2 | 14 | few | CASSAARGSDGYTF
TRBV6-5 | 14 | . | CASSIQLKNYGYTF
TRBV14 | 16 | . | CASSQRQGTGNTEAFF
TRBV9 | 14 | . | CASSARQGADGYTF
TRBV7-8 | 13 | . | CASRDGVYNEQFF
TRBV9 | 18 | . | CASSGDSFLRVGEVGYTF
TRBV18 | 15 | once | CASSPPSGVTGELFF
TRBV9 | 13 | . | CASSGGPDTEAFF
TRBV5-6 | 12 | . | CASSLGDRVSNF
TRBV5-8 | 14 | . | CASSLGLGKNIQYF
TRBV4-1 | 16 | . | CASSPSPGQGRDEQYF
TRBV6-5 | 15 | . | CASRLPGTVKYEQYF
TRBV19 | 16 | . | CASSPDRVWGVNGYTF
TRBV18 | 13 | . | CASSPQGAYEQYF
TRBV28 | 14 | . | CASNTGGSGNTIYF
TRBV27 | 15 | . | CASRGAGGPTGELFF
TRBV9 | 18 | . | CASSPGLAVPLEADTQYF
TRBV4-3 | 16 | few | CASSPVAGDSYNEQFF
TRBV11-1 | 15 | . | CASSGSSGKEETQYF